Reported below is one TCR beta chain. Libraries were prepared by immunoSEQ multiplex PCR; TCRdb keeps only in-frame clonotypes and omits some of them. The sample includes some 50,000 clones, around 68% seen only once; the top ten take roughly 10%. The data originate from a study of blood T cell repertoires in COVID-19. About the study: The United States, Italy and Spain provided the acute and convalescent COVID-19 samples. PBMCs, B-cell-depleted T cells, or T cells were the source of the cDNA or gDNA that made up the material.

Germline values: CDR1 MNHEY, CDR2 SVGAGI. V shed 9 bases and J shed 5 bases, with 13 bases lying between them. The CDR3 contains 12 residues. V usage is TRBV6-5 and J usage is TRBJ1-1; no firm D call. Specimen: peripheral blood. The sequence came from a woman in her sixties or seventies with acute or convalescent COVID-19. The CDR3 here is CASRVGVTEAFF. The CDR3 DNA sequence: TGTGCCAGTCGGGTGGGTGTAACTGAAGCTTTCTTT.